The clone carrying this T cell receptor (beta chain) was observed a single time. Its specificity is not known. Generated by immunoSEQ multiplex PCR, the TCRdb table keeps only in-frame clones and is missing some. The table includes under 850,000 clones, over 60% detected once. V shed 6 bases and J 5 bases; nucleotides not matched to a gene: 13. Germline loops: CDR1 SGHAT, CDR2 FQNNGV. This CDR3 comprises 17 residues. Donors were healthy HIV-negative adults without recent acute infections or vaccinations. These data come from a study of shared clonotypes between healthy human individuals. Overall study findings and caveats: Against clonotypes common to all four donors, non-shared ones had lower generation probabilities.

The chain is built from TRBV11-2 and TRBJ2-3; 11 bases map to TRBD2. The sequence came from a woman between 25 and 40 years old in good health. The sequencing input was memory CD4+ T cells sorted from blood. The subset denotes: CD45RA-negative fraction. The CDR3 is CASSKYDLAGGIDTQYF. Written as DNA, the CDR3 is TGTGCCAGCAGTAAATACGATCTAGCGGGAGGAATAGATACGCAGTATTTT.